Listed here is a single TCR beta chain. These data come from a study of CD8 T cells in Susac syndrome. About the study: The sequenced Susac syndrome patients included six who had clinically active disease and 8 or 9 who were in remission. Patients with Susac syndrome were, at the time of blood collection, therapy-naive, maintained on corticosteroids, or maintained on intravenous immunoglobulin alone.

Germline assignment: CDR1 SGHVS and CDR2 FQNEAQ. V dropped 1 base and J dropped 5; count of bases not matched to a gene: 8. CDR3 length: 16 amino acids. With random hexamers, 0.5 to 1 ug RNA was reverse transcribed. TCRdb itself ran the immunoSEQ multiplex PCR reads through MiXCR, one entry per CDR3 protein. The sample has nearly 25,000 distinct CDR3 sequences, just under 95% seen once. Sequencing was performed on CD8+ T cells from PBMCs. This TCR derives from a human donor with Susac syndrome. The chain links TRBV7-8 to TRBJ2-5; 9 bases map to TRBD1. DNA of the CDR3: TGTGCCAGCAGCTTAGTACCCGGGACAGGGTGGGAGACCCAGTACTTC. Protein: CASSLVPGTGWETQYF.